The TCR beta chain described here comes from a study of regulatory T cells in long-lasting Graves disease. Study-wide context: Over 5 years on antithyroid drugs plus positive TSH receptor antibodies marked Graves' disease as persistent.

Study findings and constraints: New patients shared fewer public clonotypes (roughly 990) than persistent patients did (about 2,700).

This clonotype was counted a few times. The target antigen is unknown. Time point denoted: persistent/refractory GD, antithyroid drugs over 5 years with positive TRAb. Generation of the TCR library employed RNA extracted from PBMCs. Arm-PCR of CDR3 regions and iRepertoire HTBI primers were used to build TCR beta libraries. TCRdb re-analysed the multiplex PCR reads in MiXCR, keeping a single row per CDR3 protein. The data hold 500,000 to 800,000 distinct CDR3 sequences, with about 32% observed a single time. Trimming took 7 bases from V and 0 from J, leaving 21 bases between them. Germline-derived CDR1 and CDR2 are MNHNS and SASEGT. The CDR3 contains 17 residues.

This sequence was found in a female donor with Graves disease. The sequences come from peripheral blood mononuclear cells (PBMCs), collected when the disease was refractory, from a patient treated with antithyroid drugs. The chain links TRBV6-1 to TRBJ1-2, with D tentatively TRBD1 (6 bases). The CDR3 sequence: CASIARGFRGANYGYTF. DNA for the CDR3: TGTGCCAGCATCGCAAGGGGCTTCAGGGGTGCTAACTATGGCTACACCTTC.